This is a list of T cell receptor beta chains from one sample in a study of shared clonotypes between healthy human individuals. Produced via immunoSEQ multiplex PCR; TCRdb's table is partial and in-frame only. The table records over 2,000,000 clones, around 95% of them present only once. The specimen sequenced was naive CD8+ T cells from PBMCs. Receptor source: a man between 18 and 29 years old in good health. Some clones in this sample may be carry-over from other donors' samples. The CDR3 runs from the conserved cysteine through the conserved F or W. Each record gives: V gene, D gene, clone size, CDR3 protein. D genes are given only for firm matches. Size tells how often a clone was seen (once, few, many) or the class of an expanded clone, and some rows leave it out.

TRBV7-9	.	.	CASSLEAGPRTQYF
TRBV7-8	TRBD1	few	CASSWGTGTYEQYF
TRBV9	.	.	CASSGAMNEQFF
TRBV6-6	.	.	CALISAFGEQFF
TRBV16	TRBD1	.	CASSRDRVLDTQYF
TRBV28	.	.	CASSLDGQRHGGYTF
TRBV7-3	.	.	CASSLNPNYEQYF
TRBV7-3	TRBD1	.	CASSLQEGRRDRPYQETQYF
TRBV11-2	.	.	CASSFQNTGELFF
TRBV2	.	.	CASSEAWGSSYEQYF
TRBV5-4	TRBD2	.	CASSSGLADTDTQYF
TRBV7-9	.	.	CASSIGTAVGEKLFF
TRBV7-8	TRBD2	.	CASSLGQGGSNEQYF
TRBV5-5	.	.	CASSGRQTGELFF
TRBV7-9	.	.	CASSLASRFLNTGELFF
TRBV27	.	.	CASSLIGRVAEAFF
TRBV6-1	.	.	CAKGPANEQFF
TRBV6-1	.	.	CASSETGGAKNIQYF
TRBV7-3	.	.	CASSLGSRDVLYF
TRBV15	TRBD1	.	CATSRVRTGGEGYTF
TRBV4-1	TRBD1	.	CASRLRDRGYMNTEAFF
TRBV9	TRBD1	.	CASRDQGTAEGYGYTF
TRBV19	.	.	CASSRNEQYF
TRBV6-1	TRBD1	.	CASSEWGQGAYTEAFF
TRBV27	TRBD2	.	CASSPRLPSGRAMYSYEQYF
TRBV18	TRBD1	once	CASSPSRTGNEQFF
TRBV7-9	TRBD2	.	CASSLVGGSTGELFF
TRBV7-8	.	once	CASSPPLGAGETQYF
TRBV19	.	.	CASSIERATNEKLFF
TRBV19	.	.	CASSIYRVATNEKLFF
TRBV19	.	once	CASRGPMRELFF
TRBV7-9	TRBD1	once	CASSLAGTGSEQYF
TRBV5-1	TRBD2	.	CASSLDLAGENNEQFF
TRBV4-3	TRBD2	.	CASSQGAGGLSEQFF
TRBV2	TRBD1	.	CASRGLTGTGPTDTQYF
TRBV28	.	.	CASSLGENQPQHF
TRBV11-2	.	.	CASSPGTASSYEQYF
TRBV9	.	once	CASSVAPGVRELFF
TRBV28	TRBD1	.	CASSWGQGGLQPQHF
TRBV5-4	.	.	CASRSTGRLHEQYF
TRBV2	.	.	CASSNSYNEQFF
TRBV11-2	TRBD1	.	CASSLHRGESTEAFF
TRBV7-9	.	.	CASSLESGGTEAFF
TRBV27	.	.	CASSVTGPVDNEQFF
TRBV5-4	.	.	CASDKAGRTRNYGYTF
TRBV10-1	TRBD2	.	CASSENAGGQYF
TRBV4-1	TRBD1	.	CASSQEGDRGYGYTF
TRBV5-6	TRBD2	.	CASSSGTSVHEQYF
TRBV7-2	.	.	CASSLFGAYSNQPQHF